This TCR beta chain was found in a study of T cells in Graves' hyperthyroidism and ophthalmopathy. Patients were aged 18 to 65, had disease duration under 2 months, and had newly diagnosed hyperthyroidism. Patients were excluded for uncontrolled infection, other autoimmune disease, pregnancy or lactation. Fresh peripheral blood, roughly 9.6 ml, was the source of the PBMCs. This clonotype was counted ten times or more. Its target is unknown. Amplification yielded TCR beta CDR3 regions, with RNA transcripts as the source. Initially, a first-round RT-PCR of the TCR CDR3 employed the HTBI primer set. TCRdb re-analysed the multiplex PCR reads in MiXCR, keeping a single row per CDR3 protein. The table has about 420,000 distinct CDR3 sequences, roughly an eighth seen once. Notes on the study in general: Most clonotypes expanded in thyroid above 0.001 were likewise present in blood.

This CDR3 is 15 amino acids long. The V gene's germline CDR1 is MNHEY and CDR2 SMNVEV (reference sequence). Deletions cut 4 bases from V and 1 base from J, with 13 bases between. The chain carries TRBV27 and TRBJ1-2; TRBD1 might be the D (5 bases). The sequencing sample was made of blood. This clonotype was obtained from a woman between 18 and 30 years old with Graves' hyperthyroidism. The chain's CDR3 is CASSSRFDSNYGYTF. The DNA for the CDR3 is TGTGCCAGCAGTTCACGATTCGACAGTAACTATGGCTACACCTTC.